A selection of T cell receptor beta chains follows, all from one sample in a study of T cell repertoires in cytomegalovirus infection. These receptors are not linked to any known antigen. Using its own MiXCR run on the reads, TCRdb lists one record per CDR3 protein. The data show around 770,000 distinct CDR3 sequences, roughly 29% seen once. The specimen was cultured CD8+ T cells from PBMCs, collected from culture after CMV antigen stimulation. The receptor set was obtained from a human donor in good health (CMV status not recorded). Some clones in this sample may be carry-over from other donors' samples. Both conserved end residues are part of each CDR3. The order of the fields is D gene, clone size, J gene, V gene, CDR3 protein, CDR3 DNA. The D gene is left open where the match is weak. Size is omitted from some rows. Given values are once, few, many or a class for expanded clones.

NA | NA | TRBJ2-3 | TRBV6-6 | CASSYLRGLTDTQYF | TGTGCCAGCAGTTACTTAAGGGGCCTAACAGATACGCAGTATTTT
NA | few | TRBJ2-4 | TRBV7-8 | CASSTRGTTDKNIQYF | TGTGCCAGCAGTACGCGGGGGACAACTGACAAAAACATTCAGTACTTC
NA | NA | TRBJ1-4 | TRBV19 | CASSIEGLSEKLFF | TGTGCCAGTAGTATAGAGGGCCTGAGTGAAAAACTGTTTTTT
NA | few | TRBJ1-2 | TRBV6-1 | CASSELGDYGYTF | TGTGCCAGCAGTGAACTGGGAGACTATGGCTACACCTTC
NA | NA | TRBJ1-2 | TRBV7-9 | CASAGQQNYGYTF | TGTGCCAGCGCCGGGCAACAAAACTATGGCTACACCTTC
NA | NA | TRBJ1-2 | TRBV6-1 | CASKEGTGTAYGYTF | TGTGCCAGCAAGGAAGGGACCGGGACGGCCTATGGCTACACCTTC
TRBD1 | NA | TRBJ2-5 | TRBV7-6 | CASSSPDRGGETQYF | TGTGCCAGCAGCAGCCCGGACAGGGGCGGGGAGACCCAGTACTTC
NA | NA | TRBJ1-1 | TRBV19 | CASSKTVYMNTEAFF | TGTGCCAGTAGTAAGACGGTATACATGAACACTGAAGCTTTCTTT
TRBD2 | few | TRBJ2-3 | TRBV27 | CASSPRFGGGTDTQYF | TGTGCCAGCAGTCCCCGTTTCGGGGGAGGGACAGATACGCAGTATTTT
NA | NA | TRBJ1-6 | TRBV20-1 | CSARSPTGNSPLHF | TGCAGTGCTAGATCCCCTACGGGGAATTCACCCCTCCACTTT
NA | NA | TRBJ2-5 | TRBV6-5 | CASSYEPGPYISETQYF | TGTGCCAGCAGTTACGAACCCGGACCGTATATCTCAGAGACCCAGTACTTC
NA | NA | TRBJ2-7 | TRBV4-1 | CASSQGVAPLAREQYF | TGCGCCAGCAGCCAAGGGGTAGCCCCACTAGCTCGGGAGCAGTACTTC
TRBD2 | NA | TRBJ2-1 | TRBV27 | CASSLQLAGGLEQFF | TGTGCCAGCAGTTTACAACTAGCGGGGGGGCTTGAGCAGTTCTTC
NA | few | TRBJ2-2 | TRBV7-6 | CASSLVRYTRTGELFF | TGTGCCAGCAGCTTAGTGAGGTATACGAGGACCGGGGAGCTGTTTTTT
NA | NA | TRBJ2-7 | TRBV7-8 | CASRLTIASAYEQYF | TGTGCCAGCAGACTCACGATTGCGTCAGCCTACGAGCAGTACTTC
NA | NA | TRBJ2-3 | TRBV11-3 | CASSTGSGAPGGDTQYF | TGTGCCAGCAGCACCGGCTCCGGGGCTCCCGGAGGAGATACGCAGTATTTT
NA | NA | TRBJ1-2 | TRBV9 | CASSVGPLDRNYGYTF | TGTGCCAGCAGCGTAGGTCCCCTGGATCGGAACTATGGCTACACCTTC
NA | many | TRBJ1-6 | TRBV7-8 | CASSSGTLSYNSPLHF | TGTGCCAGCAGCTCCGGGACACTCTCCTATAATTCACCCCTCCACTTT
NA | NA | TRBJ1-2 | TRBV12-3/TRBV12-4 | CASSLALGGWDYGYTF | TGTGCCAGCAGTTTAGCGTTGGGGGGTTGGGACTATGGCTACACCTTC
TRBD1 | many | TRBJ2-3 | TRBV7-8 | CASSQYSGTGGGDTQYF | TGTGCCAGCAGCCAATATTCCGGGACAGGGGGCGGTGATACGCAGTATTTT
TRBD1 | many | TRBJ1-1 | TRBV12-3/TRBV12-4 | CASSYRPGGTEAFF | TGTGCCAGCAGTTACCGACCAGGGGGTACTGAAGCTTTCTTT
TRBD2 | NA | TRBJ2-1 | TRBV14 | CASSQDGTVGLARGEQFF | TGTGCCAGCAGCCAAGATGGGACAGTCGGACTAGCGAGGGGTGAGCAGTTCTTC
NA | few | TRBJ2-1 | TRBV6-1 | CASRGTYRSGNEQFF | TGTGCCAGCCGAGGTACCTACAGGTCGGGGAATGAGCAGTTCTTC
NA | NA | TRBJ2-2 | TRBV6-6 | CASILTQGPTGELFF | TGTGCCAGCATCCTTACCCAGGGGCCGACCGGGGAGCTGTTTTTT
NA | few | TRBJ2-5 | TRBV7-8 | CASSLAPHSPWAQYF | TGTGCCAGCAGCTTAGCCCCTCACAGCCCATGGGCCCAGTACTTC
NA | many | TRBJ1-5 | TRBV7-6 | CASSLSLNQPQHF | TGTGCCAGCAGCTTATCCCTCAATCAGCCCCAGCATTTT
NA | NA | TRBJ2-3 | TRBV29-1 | CSVDSGTHTDTQYF | TGCAGCGTCGACTCCGGGACCCACACAGATACGCAGTATTTT
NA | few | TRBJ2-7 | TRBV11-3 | CASSPRGFTEQYF | TGTGCCAGCAGCCCCCGGGGGTTTACGGAGCAGTACTTC
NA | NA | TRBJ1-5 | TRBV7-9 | CASSPLEGFNQPQHF | TGTGCCAGCAGCCCCCTGGAAGGCTTCAATCAGCCCCAGCATTTT
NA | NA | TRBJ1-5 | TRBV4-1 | CASSQDATVARQPQHF | TGCGCCAGCAGCCAAGATGCGACTGTTGCCCGGCAGCCCCAGCATTTT
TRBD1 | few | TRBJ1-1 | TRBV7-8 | CASSPLTGMNTEAFF | TGTGCCAGCAGCCCTCTGACAGGGATGAACACTGAAGCTTTCTTT
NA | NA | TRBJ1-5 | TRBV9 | CVSSPSWEWGSNQPQHF | TGTGTCAGCAGCCCCAGCTGGGAATGGGGGAGCAATCAGCCCCAGCATTTT
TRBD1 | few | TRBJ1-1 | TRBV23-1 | CASSQDRVINTEAFF | TGCGCCAGCAGTCAGGACAGGGTGATAAACACTGAAGCTTTCTTT
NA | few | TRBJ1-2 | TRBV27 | CASSLTAQGRGYGYTF | TGTGCCAGCAGTTTAACGGCCCAGGGCAGAGGCTATGGCTACACCTTC
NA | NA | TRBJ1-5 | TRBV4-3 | CASSQDLVGLQPQHF | TGCGCCAGCAGCCAAGATCTGGTGGGCTTGCAGCCCCAGCATTTT
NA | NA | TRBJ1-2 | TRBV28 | CASSFLGFDYYGYTF | TGTGCCAGCAGTTTCCTGGGGTTCGATTACTATGGCTACACCTTC
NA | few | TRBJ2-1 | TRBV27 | CASSSQVYSYNEQFF | TGTGCCAGCAGTTCCCAAGTTTACTCCTACAATGAGCAGTTCTTC
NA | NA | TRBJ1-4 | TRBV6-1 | CASSEGRQGPFEKLFF | TGTGCCAGCAGTGAGGGCCGGCAGGGGCCTTTTGAAAAACTGTTTTTT
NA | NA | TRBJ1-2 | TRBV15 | CATSRELTEPNYGYTF | TGTGCCACCAGCAGAGAGTTGACCGAACCAAACTATGGCTACACCTTC
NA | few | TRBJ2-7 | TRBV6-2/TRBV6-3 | CASSYSDAYEQYF | TGTGCCAGCAGTTACTCGGACGCCTACGAGCAGTACTTC
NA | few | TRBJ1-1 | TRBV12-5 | CASGGGQTFF | TGTGCTAGTGGTGGGGGGCAAACTTTCTTT
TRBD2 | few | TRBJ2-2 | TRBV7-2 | CASSFRGLAGGVGELFF | TGTGCCAGCAGCTTCCGAGGACTAGCGGGGGGGGTCGGGGAGCTGTTTTTT
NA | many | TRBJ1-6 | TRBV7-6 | CASSLGGMDNSPLHF | TGTGCCAGCAGCTTAGGGGGGATGGATAATTCACCCCTCCACTTT
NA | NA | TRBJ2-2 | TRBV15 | CATSREGDTGELFF | TGTGCCACCAGCAGAGAGGGCGACACCGGGGAGCTGTTTTTT
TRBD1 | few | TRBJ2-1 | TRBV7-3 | CASSSRQGRDEQFF | TGTGCCAGCAGCTCTAGACAGGGTCGGGATGAGCAGTTCTTC
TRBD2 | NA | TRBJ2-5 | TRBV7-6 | CASSTLAGGPDGQYF | TGTGCCAGCAGCACCCTAGCGGGGGGCCCCGACGGCCAGTACTTC
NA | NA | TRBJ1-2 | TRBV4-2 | CASSQSLPDSLSNYGYTF | TGTGCCAGCAGCCAATCTTTGCCGGACAGCCTTTCTAACTATGGCTACACCTTC
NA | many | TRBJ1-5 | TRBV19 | CASSHRAERGNQPQHF | TGTGCCAGTAGTCATCGGGCCGAACGTGGCAATCAGCCCCAGCATTTT
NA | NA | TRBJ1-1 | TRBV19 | CASSPGPGPKNTEAFF | TGTGCCAGTAGTCCCGGACCGGGACCGAAGAACACTGAAGCTTTCTTT
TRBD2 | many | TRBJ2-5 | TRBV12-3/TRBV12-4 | CASGRGDQETQYF | TGTGCCAGCGGACGGGGGGACCAAGAGACCCAGTACTTC
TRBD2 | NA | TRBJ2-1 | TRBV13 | CASSSSQLTSAQGSSYNEQFF | TGTGCCAGCAGCTCGAGCCAATTGACTAGCGCTCAGGGGAGCTCCTACAATGAGCAGTTCTTC
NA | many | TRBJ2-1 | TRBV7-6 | CASSYRARGYNEQFF | TGTGCCAGCAGCTACCGGGCCCGCGGGTACAATGAGCAGTTCTTC
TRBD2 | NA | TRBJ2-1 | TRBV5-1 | CASGSSSGGPNGNEQFF | TGCGCCAGCGGGTCCAGCAGCGGGGGGCCAAACGGGAATGAGCAGTTCTTC
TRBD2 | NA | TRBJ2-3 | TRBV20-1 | CSADSGASTDTQYF | TGCAGTGCTGATAGCGGGGCTAGCACAGATACGCAGTATTTT
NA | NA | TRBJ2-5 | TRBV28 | CASSTPPRAETQYF | TGTGCCAGCAGTACTCCTCCCAGGGCGGAGACCCAGTACTTC
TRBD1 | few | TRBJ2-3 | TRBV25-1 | CASSEYFRDRSSTDTQYF | TGTGCCAGCAGTGAATATTTTAGGGACAGGTCTAGCACAGATACGCAGTATTTT